A selection of T cell receptor beta chains follows, all from one sample in a study of blood T cell repertoires in COVID-19. Sequencing was performed with immunoSEQ multiplex PCR; in TCRdb, only in-frame clones are kept and a portion is missing. The sample carries 250,000 to 300,000 clones, approximately 89% recorded once. Source material: peripheral blood. Receptors originate from an older woman with acute or convalescent COVID-19. CDR3s include the opening cysteine and the closing phenylalanine or tryptophan. D genes are given only for firm matches. Expanded clones are given a class, and other clones once, few, many or no size at all.

v_call: TRBV27
d_call: TRBD1
clone_size: .
j_call: TRBJ2-7
cdr3_nt: TGTGCCAGCAGTGACGGGGACAGGGCCTACGAGCAGTACTTC
cdr3_aa: CASSDGDRAYEQYF

v_call: TRBV29-1
d_call: .
clone_size: .
j_call: TRBJ1-1
cdr3_nt: TGCAGCGGGCTTTGGGGGGACACTGAAGCTTTCTTT
cdr3_aa: CSGLWGDTEAFF

v_call: TRBV24-1
d_call: TRBD2
clone_size: .
j_call: TRBJ2-1
cdr3_nt: TGTGCCACCAAACTAACCCGGACTAGCGGAGTCAATGAGCAGTTCTTC
cdr3_aa: CATKLTRTSGVNEQFF

v_call: TRBV7-2
d_call: TRBD1
clone_size: .
j_call: TRBJ2-7
cdr3_nt: TGTGCCAGCAGCCCCGACAGGGGGCTCGGCGAGCAGTACTTC
cdr3_aa: CASSPDRGLGEQYF

v_call: TRBV24-1
d_call: .
clone_size: .
j_call: TRBJ2-1
cdr3_nt: TGTGCCACCAGTGATTTTGGTGCGTATGAGCAGTTCTTC
cdr3_aa: CATSDFGAYEQFF

v_call: TRBV10-3
d_call: .
clone_size: .
j_call: TRBJ1-5
cdr3_nt: TGTGCCATCAGTGAAGGGGGAGCTCAGCCCCAGCATTTT
cdr3_aa: CAISEGGAQPQHF

v_call: TRBV27
d_call: .
clone_size: .
j_call: TRBJ1-3
cdr3_nt: TGTGCCAGCAGATCCGGGAGCCAACCCGTTCGGATATATTTT
cdr3_aa: CASRSGSQPVRIYF

v_call: TRBV28
d_call: TRBD1
clone_size: .
j_call: TRBJ1-4
cdr3_nt: TGTGCCAGCAGCCTTGCCAGGGGGCGAGGTGAAAAACTGTTTTTT
cdr3_aa: CASSLARGRGEKLFF

v_call: TRBV10-2
d_call: TRBD2
clone_size: .
j_call: TRBJ2-3
cdr3_nt: TGCGCCAGCAGCCCCCCCGCTAGCGGGAGAAATACGCAGTATTTT
cdr3_aa: CASSPPASGRNTQYF

v_call: TRBV6-5
d_call: .
clone_size: .
j_call: TRBJ2-2
cdr3_nt: TGTGCCAGCAGTTACTCGGGCCCGGAACGGGGCGGGGAGCTGTTTTTT
cdr3_aa: CASSYSGPERGGELFF

v_call: TRBV18
d_call: .
clone_size: .
j_call: TRBJ1-2
cdr3_nt: TGTGCCAGCTCACCCCTGGCCGTCTCGACAGGAAATAACTATGGCTACACCTTC
cdr3_aa: CASSPLAVSTGNNYGYTF

v_call: TRBV6-4
d_call: TRBD1
clone_size: once
j_call: TRBJ2-1
cdr3_nt: TGTGCCATGAAGCCGGGACAGATCTACAATGAGCAGTTCTTC
cdr3_aa: CAMKPGQIYNEQFF